The clone carrying this TCR beta chain was recorded once. Libraries were prepared by immunoSEQ multiplex PCR; TCRdb keeps only in-frame clonotypes and omits some of them. In the table there are roughly 160,000 clones, 75% to 90% of which are singletons. These data are taken from a study of blood T cell repertoires in COVID-19. From germline, CDR1 is SEHNR and CDR2 FQNEAQ (reference sequence). V was trimmed by 7 bases and J by 7 bases, leaving 14 bases between them. The CDR3 covers 14 residues. Sequencing input: PBMCs or T cells enriched from blood (not recorded which). This receptor was identified in a woman aged 60-70 years who had recovered from COVID-19. The chain links TRBV7-9 to TRBJ1-6; D remains ambiguous. The CDR3 bases are TGTGCCAGCATCGCCGGTGATTGGAATTCACCCCTCCACTTT. The encoded protein is CASIAGDWNSPLHF.